The 22 T cell receptor beta chains below come from one sample, sequenced in a study of blood T cell repertoires in COVID-19. The data were produced by immunoSEQ multiplex PCR, yet TCRdb's version contains in-frame clones alone and is incomplete. The sample consists of 150,000 to 200,000 clones, approximately 95% of them appearing once. The sample consisted of peripheral blood. These receptors were obtained from a woman in her fifties or sixties with acute or convalescent COVID-19.

The genes are TRBV10-2 and TRBJ1-2; 10 bases fit TRBD1. There are 19 residues in the CDR3. J gave up 6 bases and V 4 bases, and 20 bases lay outside the gene matches. Germline loops: CDR1 WSHSY, CDR2 SAAADI. The CDR3 spells CASSARPTQLDRGDHGYTF. The CDR3 DNA follows: TGCGCCAGCAGTGCCCGCCCTACCCAACTGGACAGGGGGGACCATGGCTACACCTTC.

For this clone: The same CDR3 can be traced to other DNA sequences in this sample. The rearrangement joins TRBV15 to TRBJ1-1; no firm D call. V lost 4 bases and J lost 6, with 12 bases in between. The CDR3 has 13 amino acids. Germline V CDR1 and CDR2: LNHNV, YYDKDF (reference sequence). The CDR3 region has the DNA TGTGCCACCAGCACTTCATCAGGATCTGAAGCTTTCTTT. The encoded protein is CATSTSSGSEAFF.

The rearrangement uses TRBV11-3 and TRBJ2-3, with D possibly being TRBD1 (5 bases). Trimming shortened V by 6 bases and J by 4 bases, and 8 bases separated the two germline ends. Germline V lookup: CDR1 SGHNT, CDR2 YENEEA. This CDR3 spans 12 amino acids. The CDR3 sequence is CASSDSADTQYF. For the CDR3, the DNA is TGTGCCAGCAGTGACAGTGCAGATACGCAGTATTTT.

This clone was seen a few times. The chain is built from TRBV6-5 and TRBJ1-5; D is uncertain. CDR1 MNHEY and CDR2 SVGAGI come from the germline V gene. Trimming removed 3 bases at V and 5 bases at J, with 8 bases between. The CDR3 spans 13 residues. The CDR3: CASSYNRDQPQHF. CDR3 DNA sequence: TGTGCCAGCAGTTATAACAGAGATCAGCCCCAGCATTTT.

The gene calls are TRBV9 and TRBJ1-2, with 10 positions matching TRBD1. CDR1 SGDLS and CDR2 YYNGEE come from the germline V gene. J was trimmed by 8 bases and V by 2 bases; bases with no gene match: 9. The CDR3 totals 15 residues. The CDR3 DNA sequence: TGTGCCAGCAGCGTTTCCGGACAGGGGGTAGGAGGCTACACCTTC. It codes for CASSVSGQGVGGYTF.

The gene calls are TRBV3-1 (or the pseudogene TRBV3-2) and TRBJ1-3; 7 bases align to TRBD1. This CDR3 contains 15 residues. V was pared by 3 bases and J by 2 bases, with 4 bases of the junction left unmatched. The V gene's germline CDR1 is LGHDT and CDR2 YNNKEL (reference sequence). The CDR3 DNA reads as TGTGCCAGCAGCCACTCAGACAGGGCTGGAAACACCATATATTTT. Translating it yields CASSHSDRAGNTIYF.

CDR3 loop: CASRESGNTIYF. CDR3 DNA sequence: TGTGCCAGCCGCGAGAGTGGAAACACCATATATTTT. The chain joins TRBV9 to TRBJ1-3; D not resolved. Germline loops: CDR1 SGDLS, CDR2 YYNGEE. V was trimmed by 7 bases and J by 3 bases, leaving 8 bases between them. The CDR3 consists of 12 residues.

J is TRBJ1-5 and V is TRBV19; D not resolved. The CDR3 length is 16 residues. Trimming cost V 0 bases and J 1 base, with 10 bases left between them. Germline CDR1 is LNHDA and CDR2 is SQIVND (reference sequence). CDR3 bases: TGTGCCAGTAGTATAGAGGCCGGAGGGAGCAATCAGCCCCAGCATTTT. As protein: CASSIEAGGSNQPQHF.

V and J are TRBV11-3 and TRBJ2-3; D remains ambiguous. The CDR3 has 13 amino acids. Trimming shortened V by 3 bases and J by 1 base, and 5 bases separated the two germline ends. The germline gives CDR1 SGHNT, CDR2 YENEEA. The CDR3, as DNA: TGTGCCAGCAGCTTCTCCGGCACAGATACGCAGTATTTT. This translates into CASSFSGTDTQYF. Using reference TRBV11-3 and TRBJ2-3 for the parts outside the CDR3, the full variable domain is EAGVVQSPRYKIIEKKQPVAFWCNPISGHNTLYWYLQNLGQGPELLIRYENEEAVDDSQLPKDRFSAERLKGVDSTLKIQPAELGDSAVYLCASSFSGTDTQYFGPGTRLTVL.

The chain carries TRBV6-1 and TRBJ1-4; a weak D match, TRBD1 (6 bases). Germline V gene lookup returns CDR1 MNHNS and CDR2 SASEGT. V shed 3 bases and J shed 5 bases, with 16 bases lying between them. The length of the CDR3 is 16 residues. CDR3 DNA: TGTGCCAGCAGTGAGATTGGGCAGGGGAAGAATGAAAAACTGTTTTTT. It yields the protein CASSEIGQGKNEKLFF.

The chain links TRBV5-4 to TRBJ2-7; TRBD1 matches at 9 bases. Germline CDR1 SGHNT, CDR2 YYREEE (reference sequence). This CDR3 has 14 residues. J lost 4 bases, V lost 4 bases, and 6 bases had no gene match. DNA of the CDR3: TGTGCCAGCAGCCCTAGGGACAGGGAGTACGAGCAGTACTTC. Its translation: CASSPRDREYEQYF.

This clone has just a few counts. CDR3 amino acids: CASSQDGWGQGNNQPQHF. The DNA for the CDR3 is TGTGCCAGCAGCCAAGATGGTTGGGGTCAGGGAAACAATCAGCCCCAGCATTTT. The rearrangement links TRBV4-2 to TRBJ1-5, with D possibly TRBD1 on 5 matching bases. V was shortened by 0 bases and J by 3 bases, with 18 bases between the two germline ends. Germline CDR1 LGHNA, CDR2 YNFKEQ. This CDR3 has 18 residues.

The J gene is TRBJ1-1, the V gene TRBV30; D is perhaps TRBD1 (5 bases). This CDR3 has 12 residues. Germline V CDR1 and CDR2: GTSNPN, SVGIG (reference sequence). Trimming shortened V by 1 base and J by 3 bases, and 6 bases separated the two germline ends. The CDR3 DNA reads TGTGCCTGGAGTGAGGGGTACACTGAAGCTTTCTTT. Its protein is CAWSEGYTEAFF.

V gene TRBV9 combines with J gene TRBJ2-1, with D tentatively TRBD2 (6 bases). V dropped 2 bases and J dropped 4 bases, with 13 bases sitting between them. The germline CDR1 and CDR2 sequences are SGDLS and YYNGEE. The CDR3 covers 15 residues. CDR3 residues: CASSVSRGDYNEQFF. The CDR3 nucleotides are TGTGCCAGCAGCGTCTCACGCGGGGATTACAATGAGCAGTTCTTC.

The CDR3 DNA reads as TGTGCCAGCAGCTGGACGGCGGGGGGCTATGGCTACACCTTC. Translated: CASSWTAGGYGYTF. The chain recombines TRBV28 with TRBJ1-2, with D possibly TRBD1 on 5 matching bases. This CDR3 comprises 14 residues. The V gene's germline CDR1 is MDHEN and CDR2 SYDVKM. Trimming removed 6 bases from V and 4 bases from J, with 15 bases in between.

In its sample, this clone was seen once. This chain joins TRBV6-5 and TRBJ1-1, with 7 bases matching TRBD1. Unmatched junction bases numbered 5, after V lost 6 bases and J lost 10 bases. Germline V CDR1 and CDR2: MNHEY, SVGAGI. The CDR3 runs 11 residues. The DNA of the CDR3 is TGTGCCAGCAGCAGGGGGGAGGTAGCTTTCTTT. The encoded protein is CASSRGEVAFF.

J is TRBJ2-5 and V is TRBV25-1; no definite D call. The CDR3 is made up of 14 amino acids. CDR1 and CDR2 (germline): MGHDK, SYGVNS. Trimming removed 3 bases at V and 6 bases at J, with 14 bases between. The CDR3 sequence is CASSDPLASQTQYF. In DNA form, the CDR3 reads TGTGCCAGCAGTGACCCTCTGGCTTCACAGACCCAGTACTTC.

CDR3 amino acids: CASSQDTGPYNEQFF. The CDR3 DNA reads TGTGCCAGCAGCCAAGATACTGGGCCTTACAATGAGCAGTTCTTC. The chain links TRBV3-1 (or the pseudogene TRBV3-2) to TRBJ2-1; D unclear. The CDR3 has 15 residues. V was pared by 0 bases and J by 4 bases, with 10 bases between. Looked up from germline, CDR1 is LGHDT and CDR2 is YNNKEL (reference sequence).

The V and J genes are TRBV7-3 and TRBJ1-2; TRBD1 matches at 7 bases. Unmatched junction bases numbered 2, after V lost 2 bases and J lost 2 bases. This CDR3 has 14 residues. Germline V gives CDR1 SGHTA, CDR2 FQGTGA. The CDR3 reads CASSLEGQNYGYTF. The CDR3 coding sequence is TGTGCCAGCAGCTTAGAGGGACAGAACTATGGCTACACCTTC.

J is TRBJ2-1 and V is TRBV11-3, with a weak D call TRBD1 (5 bases). The CDR3 is 16 amino acids. V was shortened by 1 base and J by 3 bases, with 13 bases between the two germline ends. Looked up from germline, CDR1 is SGHNT and CDR2 is YENEEA. The DNA for the CDR3 is TGTGCCAGCAGCTTAGGGGGCCGCAGAGACTACAATGAGCAGTTCTTC. Its translation is CASSLGGRRDYNEQFF. Drawing the rest from reference TRBV11-3 and TRBJ2-1, the complete variable domain is EAGVVQSPRYKIIEKKQPVAFWCNPISGHNTLYWYLQNLGQGPELLIRYENEEAVDDSQLPKDRFSAERLKGVDSTLKIQPAELGDSAVYLCASSLGGRRDYNEQFFGPGTRLTVL.

This chain connects TRBV19 to TRBJ1-1, with TRBD1 matching 7 bases. This CDR3 comprises 16 residues. The germline CDR1 and CDR2 sequences are LNHDA and SQIVND (reference sequence). Trimming at V came to 2 bases and at J to 1 base, leaving 7 bases not matched to a gene. In DNA form, the CDR3 reads TGTGCCAGTAGTATAAAACAGGGGTCCAGGAACACTGAAGCTTTCTTT. Protein sequence: CASSIKQGSRNTEAFF.

The chain combines TRBV10-2 with TRBJ2-3; 8 bases agree with TRBD2. CDR3 length equals 14 residues. Germline V lookup: CDR1 WSHSY, CDR2 SAAADI. With V trimmed by 5 bases and J by 6 bases, 7 bases remained unmatched. The CDR3 sequence: CASSPSGGRDTQYF. The CDR3 region has the DNA TGCGCCAGCAGTCCGTCGGGGGGGAGGGATACGCAGTATTTT.